This T cell receptor beta chain appears in the sequencing data of a study of T cell responses to AZD1222 COVID-19 vaccine. General study results and limits: The study reported that nearly half of spike-specific TCRs target unmutated variant regions. Spike was spanned by vaccine-associated CD4 TCRs, with dominance at 160-218 and 743-854. There were repertoire samples only from the period after the peak T cell response.

V shed 3 bases and J 7 bases; nucleotides not matched to a gene: 3. This CDR3 is 14 amino acids long. Germline V gives CDR1 LNHDA, CDR2 SQIVND (reference sequence). As concerns this clone: Its antigen is not known.

TCRdb's copy holds only in-frame clones and misses some; the assay was immunoSEQ multiplex PCR. The top ten hold over 20% of the sample, which has about 92,000 clones, roughly 91% seen once. The chain joins TRBV19 to TRBJ1-6, with 7 bases lining up with TRBD1. The sequencing used peripheral blood, collected on day 0 of AZD1222 vaccination. This TCR was recovered from an adult in good health. The CDR3 loop reads CASSMTGFNSPLHF. CDR3 in DNA: TGTGCCAGTAGTATGACAGGGTTCAATTCACCCCTCCACTTT.